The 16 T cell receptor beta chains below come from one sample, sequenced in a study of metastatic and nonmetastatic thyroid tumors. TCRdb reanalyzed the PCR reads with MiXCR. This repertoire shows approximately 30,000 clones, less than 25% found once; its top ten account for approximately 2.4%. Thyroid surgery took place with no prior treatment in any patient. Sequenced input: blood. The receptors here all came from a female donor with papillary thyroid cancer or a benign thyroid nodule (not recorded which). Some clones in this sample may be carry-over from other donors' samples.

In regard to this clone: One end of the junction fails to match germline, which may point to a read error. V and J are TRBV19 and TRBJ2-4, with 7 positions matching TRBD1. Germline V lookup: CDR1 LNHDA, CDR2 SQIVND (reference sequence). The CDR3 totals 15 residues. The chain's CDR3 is CASSPSGTAQNIQYF. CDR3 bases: TGTGCCAGCTCCCCCTCCGGGACAGCACAAAACATCCAGTACTTC.

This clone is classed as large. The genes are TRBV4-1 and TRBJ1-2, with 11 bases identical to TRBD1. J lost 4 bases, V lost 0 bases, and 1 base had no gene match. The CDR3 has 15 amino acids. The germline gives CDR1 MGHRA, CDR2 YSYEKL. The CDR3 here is CASSQEGQGVYGYTF. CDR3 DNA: TGCGCCAGCAGCCAAGAGGGACAGGGGGTCTATGGCTACACCTTC.

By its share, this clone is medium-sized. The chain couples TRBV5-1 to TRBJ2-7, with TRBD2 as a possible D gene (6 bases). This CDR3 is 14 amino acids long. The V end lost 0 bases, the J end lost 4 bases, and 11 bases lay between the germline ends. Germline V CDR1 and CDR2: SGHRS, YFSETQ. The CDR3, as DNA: TGCGCCAGCAGCTTGGTTGTGGGAGGATACGAGCAGTACTTC. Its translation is CASSLVVGGYEQYF. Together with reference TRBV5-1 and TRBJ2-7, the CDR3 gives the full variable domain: KAGVTQTPRYLIKTRGQQVTLSCSPISGHRSVSWYQQTPGQGLQFLFEYFSETQRNKGNFPGRFSGRQFSNSRSEMNVSTLELGDSALYLCASSLVVGGYEQYFGPGTRLTVT.

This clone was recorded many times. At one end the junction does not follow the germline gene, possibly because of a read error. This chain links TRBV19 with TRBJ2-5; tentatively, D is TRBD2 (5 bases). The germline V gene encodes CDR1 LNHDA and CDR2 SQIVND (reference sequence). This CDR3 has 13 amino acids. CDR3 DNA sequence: TGTGCCAGCCCCCGGGGTAGACAAGAGGCCCAGTACTTC. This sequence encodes CASPRGRQEAQYF.

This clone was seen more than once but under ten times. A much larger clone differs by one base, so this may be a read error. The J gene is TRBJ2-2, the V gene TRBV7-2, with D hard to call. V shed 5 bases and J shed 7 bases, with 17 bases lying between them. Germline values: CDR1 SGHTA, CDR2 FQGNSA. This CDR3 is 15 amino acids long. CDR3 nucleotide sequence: TGTGCCAGCAGCGTCCTGCCGGGTTCCGGCGGGGAGCTGTTTTTT. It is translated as CASSVLPGSGGELFF.

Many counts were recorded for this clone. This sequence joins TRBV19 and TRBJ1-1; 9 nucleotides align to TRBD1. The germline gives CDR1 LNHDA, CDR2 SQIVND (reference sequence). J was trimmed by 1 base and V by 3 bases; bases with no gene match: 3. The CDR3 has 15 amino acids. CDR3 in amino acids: CASSIRGQGNTEAFF. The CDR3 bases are TGTGCCAGTAGTATTAGGGGACAGGGGAACACTGAAGCTTTCTTT.

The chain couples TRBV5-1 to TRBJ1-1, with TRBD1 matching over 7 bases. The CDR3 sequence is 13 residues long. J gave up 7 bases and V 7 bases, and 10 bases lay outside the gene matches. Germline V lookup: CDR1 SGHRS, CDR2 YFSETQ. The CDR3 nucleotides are TGCGCCAGCCTGTTGGATGGACAGGTTGAAGCTTTCTTT. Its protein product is CASLLDGQVEAFF.

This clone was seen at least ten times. CDR3 in amino acids: CASSAGLYTEAFF. In DNA, the CDR3 is TGTGCCAGCTCGGCCGGACTTTACACTGAAGCTTTCTTT. The gene calls are TRBV18 and TRBJ1-1; no firm D call. Looked up from germline, CDR1 is KGHSH and CDR2 is LQKENI. The CDR3 runs 13 residues. V lost 6 bases to trimming and J lost 3 bases, with 11 bases between them.

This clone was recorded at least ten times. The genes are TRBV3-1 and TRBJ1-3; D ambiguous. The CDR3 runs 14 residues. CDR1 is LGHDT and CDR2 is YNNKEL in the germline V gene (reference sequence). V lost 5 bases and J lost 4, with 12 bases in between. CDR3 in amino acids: CASSKASIGNTIYF. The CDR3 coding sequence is TGTGCCAGCAGCAAAGCTTCTATAGGAAACACCATATATTTT.

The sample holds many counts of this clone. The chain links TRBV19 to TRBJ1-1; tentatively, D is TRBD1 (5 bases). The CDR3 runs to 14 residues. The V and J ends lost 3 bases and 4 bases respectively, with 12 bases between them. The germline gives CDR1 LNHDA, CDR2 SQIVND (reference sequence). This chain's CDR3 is CASSINYGGTEAFF. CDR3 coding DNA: TGTGCCAGTAGTATTAACTATGGGGGCACTGAAGCTTTCTTT.

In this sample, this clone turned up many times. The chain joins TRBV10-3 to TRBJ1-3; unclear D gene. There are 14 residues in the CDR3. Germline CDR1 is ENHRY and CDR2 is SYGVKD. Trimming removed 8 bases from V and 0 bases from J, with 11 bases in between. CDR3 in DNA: TGTGCCATCGCCGTCGGAGGCTCTGGAAACACCATATATTTT. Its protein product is CAIAVGGSGNTIYF.

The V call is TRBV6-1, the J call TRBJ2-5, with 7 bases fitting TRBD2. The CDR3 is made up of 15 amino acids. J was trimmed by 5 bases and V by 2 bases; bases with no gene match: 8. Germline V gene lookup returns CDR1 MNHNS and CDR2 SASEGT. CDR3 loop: CASSESSGILETQYF. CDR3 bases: TGTGCCAGCAGTGAATCCAGCGGGATTTTGGAGACCCAGTACTTC.

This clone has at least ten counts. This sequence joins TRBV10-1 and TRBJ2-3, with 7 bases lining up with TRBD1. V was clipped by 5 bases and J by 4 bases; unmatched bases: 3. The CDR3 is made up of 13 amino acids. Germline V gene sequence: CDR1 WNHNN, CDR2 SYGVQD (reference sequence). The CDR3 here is CASSRDRSDTQYF. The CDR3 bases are TGCGCCAGCAGTCGGGACAGATCAGATACGCAGTATTTT.

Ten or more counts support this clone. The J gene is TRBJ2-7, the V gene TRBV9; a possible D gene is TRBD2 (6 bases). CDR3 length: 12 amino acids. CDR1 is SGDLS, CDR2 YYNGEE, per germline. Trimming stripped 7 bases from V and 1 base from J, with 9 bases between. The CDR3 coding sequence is TGTGCCAGCGGCGGGACTTCCTACGAGCAGTACTTC. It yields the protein CASGGTSYEQYF.

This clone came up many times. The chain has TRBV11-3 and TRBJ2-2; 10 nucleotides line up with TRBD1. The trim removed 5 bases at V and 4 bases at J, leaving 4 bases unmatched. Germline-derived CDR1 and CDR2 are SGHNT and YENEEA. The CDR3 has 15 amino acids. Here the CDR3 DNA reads TGTGCCAGCAGCCGGGACAGGGGATTCACCGGGGAGCTGTTTTTT. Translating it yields CASSRDRGFTGELFF.

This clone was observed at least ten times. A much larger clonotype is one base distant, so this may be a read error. CDR3 in DNA: TGTGCCAGCACCCCGGCCGGACAGGGCTTCGGCTACACCTTC. Amino acids: CASTPAGQGFGYTF. The chain uses TRBV6-5 and TRBJ1-2; 8 positions match TRBD1. Germline V CDR1 and CDR2: MNHEY, SVGAGI. This CDR3 region has 14 residues. V was clipped by 7 bases and J by 8 bases; unmatched bases: 12.